A selection of T cell receptor beta chains follows, all from one sample in a study of blood T cell repertoires in COVID-19. Generated by immunoSEQ multiplex PCR, the TCRdb table keeps only in-frame clones and is missing some. Counted here are some 130,000 clones, 86% occurring once; the ten biggest clones make up approximately 2.2%. Sequencing was carried out using PBMCs or T cells enriched from blood (not recorded which). These receptors were taken from a woman aged 45-65 years who had recovered from COVID-19. The CDR3 runs from the conserved cysteine through the conserved F or W. D genes are given only for firm matches. Clone size is shown for a subset of rows, as once, few, many or a class of expanded clone.

CDR3aa: CASSVRRANEKLFF; CDR3nt: TGTGCCAGCAGTGTGCGGAGGGCTAATGAAAAACTGTTTTTT; len: 14; j_gene: TRBJ1-4; v_gene: TRBV6-1; abundance: NA; d_gene: NA
CDR3aa: CASSYPEASYEQYF; CDR3nt: TGTGCCAGCAGTTACCCCGAGGCCTCCTACGAGCAGTACTTC; len: 14; j_gene: TRBJ2-7; v_gene: TRBV6-5; abundance: NA; d_gene: NA
CDR3aa: CASSQDGGRGASGGNQPQHF; CDR3nt: TGCGCCAGCAGCCAAGATGGGGGGCGGGGGGCAAGTGGCGGCAATCAGCCCCAGCATTTT; len: 20; j_gene: TRBJ1-5; v_gene: TRBV4-1; abundance: few; d_gene: NA
CDR3aa: CASSLILPNRKRAEAFF; CDR3nt: TGTGCCAGCAGCTTAATTTTGCCCAATCGGAAGCGCGCTGAAGCTTTCTTT; len: 17; j_gene: TRBJ1-1; v_gene: TRBV7-9; abundance: NA; d_gene: NA
CDR3aa: CASSSETGYEKLFF; CDR3nt: TGTGCCAGCAGCTCGGAGACAGGGTATGAAAAACTGTTTTTT; len: 14; j_gene: TRBJ1-4; v_gene: TRBV5-6; abundance: NA; d_gene: TRBD1
CDR3aa: CASSPEGYGRGTQYF; CDR3nt: TGTGCCAGCAGCCCCGAGGGCTACGGCCGAGGGACCCAGTACTTC; len: 15; j_gene: TRBJ2-5; v_gene: TRBV27; abundance: NA; d_gene: NA
CDR3aa: CASSYSEGAGYTF; CDR3nt: TGTGCCAGCAGTTACTCGGAGGGGGCTGGCTACACCTTC; len: 13; j_gene: TRBJ1-2; v_gene: TRBV6-5; abundance: NA; d_gene: TRBD1
CDR3aa: CASSTSGTGNGELFF; CDR3nt: TGTGCCAGCAGCACGTCGGGGACAGGGAACGGGGAGCTGTTTTTT; len: 15; j_gene: TRBJ2-2; v_gene: TRBV5-4; abundance: NA; d_gene: TRBD1
CDR3aa: CSAGGAGQLLYEQYF; CDR3nt: TGCAGCGCCGGTGGCGCGGGACAGCTTCTCTACGAGCAGTACTTC; len: 15; j_gene: TRBJ2-7; v_gene: TRBV29-1; abundance: NA; d_gene: NA
CDR3aa: CASSLGSGVSGSPLHF; CDR3nt: TGTGCCAGCAGCTTGGGGAGCGGGGTGTCTGGTTCACCCCTCCACTTT; len: 16; j_gene: TRBJ1-6; v_gene: TRBV5-6; abundance: once; d_gene: NA
CDR3aa: CASSLGVGAGGSNYEQYF; CDR3nt: TGCGCCAGCAGCTTGGGAGTCGGTGCGGGGGGATCGAACTACGAGCAGTACTTC; len: 18; j_gene: TRBJ2-7; v_gene: TRBV5-1; abundance: NA; d_gene: TRBD2
CDR3aa: CASSIGTGVETDTQYF; CDR3nt: TGCGCCAGCAGCATTGGGACAGGGGTTGAGACAGATACGCAGTATTTT; len: 16; j_gene: TRBJ2-3; v_gene: TRBV5-1; abundance: NA; d_gene: TRBD1
CDR3aa: CASSGGDRGHEQYF; CDR3nt: TGTGCCAGCAGCGGAGGGGACAGGGGGCACGAGCAGTACTTC; len: 14; j_gene: TRBJ2-7; v_gene: TRBV2; abundance: NA; d_gene: TRBD1
CDR3aa: CASRTNRDEQYF; CDR3nt: TGTGCCAGTAGAACGAACAGGGACGAGCAGTACTTC; len: 12; j_gene: TRBJ2-7; v_gene: TRBV19; abundance: NA; d_gene: NA
CDR3aa: CASSLYGSANYGYTF; CDR3nt: TGTGCCAGCAGTTTATACGGGTCAGCTAACTATGGCTACACCTTC; len: 15; j_gene: TRBJ1-2; v_gene: TRBV27; abundance: NA; d_gene: NA
CDR3aa: CASSVGSGFSYEQYF; CDR3nt: TGTGCCAGCAGCGTAGGGTCAGGATTCTCCTACGAGCAGTACTTC; len: 15; j_gene: TRBJ2-7; v_gene: TRBV9; abundance: NA; d_gene: NA
CDR3aa: CASSSGRTGRMNTQYF; CDR3nt: TGTGCCAGCAGCTCCGGGAGGACAGGGAGGATGAATACGCAGTATTTT; len: 16; j_gene: TRBJ2-3; v_gene: TRBV11-2; abundance: NA; d_gene: NA
CDR3aa: CASSLGLLGGTEAFF; CDR3nt: TGTGCCAGCAGCTTGGGACTCCTGGGGGGGACTGAAGCTTTCTTT; len: 15; j_gene: TRBJ1-1; v_gene: TRBV5-6; abundance: NA; d_gene: NA
CDR3aa: CASSEQGLNTEAFF; CDR3nt: TGCGCCAGCAGCGAACAGGGGCTGAACACTGAAGCTTTCTTT; len: 14; j_gene: TRBJ1-1; v_gene: TRBV5-1; abundance: NA; d_gene: TRBD1
CDR3aa: CASTTRRDLNQPQHF; CDR3nt: TGTGCCAGCACCACAAGGAGAGACCTCAATCAGCCCCAGCATTTT; len: 15; j_gene: TRBJ1-5; v_gene: TRBV6-6; abundance: NA; d_gene: NA
CDR3aa: CASSAVRGYEQYF; CDR3nt: TGTGCCAGCAGCGCCGTTCGGGGCTACGAGCAGTACTTC; len: 13; j_gene: TRBJ2-7; v_gene: TRBV7-2; abundance: few; d_gene: NA
CDR3aa: CASSLVDSWGLNSPLHF; CDR3nt: TGTGCCAGCAGCTTAGTTGACAGTTGGGGATTGAATTCACCCCTCCACTTT; len: 17; j_gene: TRBJ1-6; v_gene: TRBV7-8; abundance: NA; d_gene: NA
CDR3aa: CASSASGGRGSEQFF; CDR3nt: TGTGCCAGCAGCGCTAGCGGGGGGCGTGGATCTGAGCAGTTCTTC; len: 15; j_gene: TRBJ2-1; v_gene: TRBV7-2; abundance: NA; d_gene: TRBD2